These 28 T cell receptor beta chains were all obtained from the same sample, sequenced in a study of control samples from healthy donors and cancer patients (dated by TCRdb to 2020 to 2022). The library came from the immunoSEQ multiplex PCR assay. Imported from immuneACCESS, the table was reduced by TCRdb to in-frame sequences with V and J called. These copies leave out some clones; in studies compared against another copy, an unresolved V gene accounts for under half, and the cause of the remainder is not known. This sample gives over 70,000 clones in total; 85% to 90% of them show up just once. Together, the top ten hold less than 8.5% of the sample. The specimen was blood. The origin of the receptors is a woman in her fifties or sixties in good health.

The chain is built from TRBV18 and TRBJ2-2; D might be TRBD1 (6 bases). This CDR3 is built from 15 residues. Germline loops: CDR1 KGHSH, CDR2 LQKENI. V dropped 5 bases and J dropped 1 base, with 11 bases sitting between them. The CDR3 DNA is TGTGCCAGCTCATCCAGGGGACAGAACACCGGGGAGCTGTTTTTT. Translated, it gives CASSSRGQNTGELFF.

The chain is built from TRBV5-4 and TRBJ2-1; tentatively, D is TRBD2 (5 bases). CDR1 is SGHNT and CDR2 is YYREEE in the germline V gene (reference sequence). Trimming took 2 bases from V and 5 from J, leaving 14 bases between them. The CDR3 loop spans 15 amino acids. In nucleotides, the CDR3 is TGTGCCAGCAGCTTACGTGGGAGCAGCAACAATGAGCAGTTCTTC. Translated, it gives CASSLRGSSNNEQFF.

This clone was seen a single time. CDR3 nucleotide sequence: TGTGCCAGCAGTTCACAGGACAGGGGTGGCGAAAAACTGTTTTTT. This translates into CASSSQDRGGEKLFF. This chain connects TRBV6-5 to TRBJ1-4; 9 nucleotides agree with TRBD1. Germline CDR1 is MNHEY and CDR2 is SVGAGI. CDR3 size: 15 residues. Trimming at V came to 4 bases and at J to 8 bases, leaving 8 bases not matched to a gene.

This chain links TRBV25-1 with TRBJ2-1; TRBD1 matches at 10 bases. This CDR3 has 15 amino acids. V dropped 5 bases and J dropped 4; count of bases not matched to a gene: 5. Looked up from germline, CDR1 is MGHDK and CDR2 is SYGVNS. CDR3 sequence: CASSSGQGGYNEQFF. In DNA form, the CDR3 reads TGTGCCAGCAGTTCTGGACAGGGGGGGTACAATGAGCAGTTCTTC.

The gene calls are TRBV4-1 and TRBJ1-4; D not certain. The CDR3 is 17 amino acids. Looked up from germline, CDR1 is MGHRA and CDR2 is YSYEKL. V was cut by 2 bases and J by 7 bases, with 20 bases left in between. The CDR3 spells CASSQMVPLLAREKLFF. CDR3 DNA: TGCGCCAGCAGCCAAATGGTCCCCCTCTTGGCCCGTGAAAAACTGTTTTTT.

Here the CDR3 reads CASSQDPGQMNTEAFF. In nucleotides, the CDR3 is TGTGCCAGCAGCCAAGACCCGGGACAGATGAACACTGAAGCTTTCTTT. The chain links TRBV4-2 to TRBJ1-1; TRBD1 matches 7 bases. There are 16 residues in the CDR3. J was trimmed by 0 bases and V by 0 bases; bases with no gene match: 4. The germline V gene encodes CDR1 LGHNA and CDR2 YNFKEQ.

This clone was seen a single time. The rearrangement joins TRBV9 to TRBJ1-2, with no clear D. V lost 3 bases and J 0 bases, leaving 9 bases between the germline ends. The germline gives CDR1 SGDLS, CDR2 YYNGEE. The CDR3 extends over 14 amino acids. CDR3 residues: CASSADASNYGYTF. The CDR3 nucleotides are TGTGCCAGCAGCGCAGACGCGTCTAACTATGGCTACACCTTC.

This chain joins TRBV30 and TRBJ2-7, with D perhaps being TRBD1 or TRBD2 (5 bases each). The CDR3 loop spans 11 amino acids. The germline CDR1 and CDR2 sequences are GTSNPN and SVGIG (reference sequence). V was pared by 2 bases and J by 12 bases, with 14 bases between. DNA for the CDR3: TGTGCCTGGAGTAAAACGGGACGGTCGTACTTC. This gives the protein CAWSKTGRSYF. The full variable domain, in which reference TRBV30 and TRBJ2-7 provide the parts outside the CDR3, is SQTIHQWPATLVQPVGSPLSLECTVEGTSNPNLYWYRQAAGRGLQLLFYSVGIGQISSEVPQNLSASRPQDRQFILSSKKLLLSDSGFYLCAWSKTGRSYFGPGTRLTVT.

This clone was recorded once. The V call is TRBV9, the J call TRBJ1-1; D ambiguous. The ends were cut back, 1 base at V and 2 bases at J, with 6 bases in the middle. Germline V gene sequence: CDR1 SGDLS, CDR2 YYNGEE. CDR3 length: 13 residues. The CDR3 sequence is CASSVIVNTEAFF. As DNA, the CDR3 is TGTGCCAGCAGCGTAATAGTTAACACTGAAGCTTTCTTT.

This chain uses TRBV20-1 with TRBJ2-3; D is unclear. The germline gives CDR1 DFQATT, CDR2 SNEGSKA (reference sequence). The CDR3 has 11 residues. The V gene lost 0 bases and the J gene lost 7 bases, with 5 bases spanning the gap. In DNA, the CDR3 is TGCAGTGCTAGAGAGCCCTATACGCAGTATTTT. It encodes CSAREPYTQYF.

Here the CDR3 DNA reads TGTGCCAGCAGTCAGACCCTCGGTGGCTACACCTTC. Encoded protein: CASSQTLGGYTF. The V call is TRBV12-3 or TRBV12-4, the J call TRBJ1-2; no definite D call. Trimming shortened V by 5 bases and J by 7 bases, and 11 bases separated the two germline ends. The CDR3 totals 12 residues.

The rearrangement links TRBV25-1 to TRBJ1-4; TRBD1 might be the D (5 bases). V was clipped by 3 bases and J by 4 bases, with 12 bases between them. CDR3 length: 15 residues. Germline V gives CDR1 MGHDK, CDR2 SYGVNS. The CDR3 reads CASSDGGDVNEKLFF. The CDR3, as DNA: TGTGCCAGCAGTGATGGCGGGGACGTTAATGAAAAACTGTTTTTT.

The V gene is TRBV28, the J gene TRBJ2-6; tentatively, D is TRBD2 (5 bases). Germline V lookup: CDR1 MDHEN, CDR2 SYDVKM. This CDR3 is 15 amino acids long. Deletions cut 3 bases from V and 2 bases from J, with 8 bases between. DNA for the CDR3: TGTGCCAGCAGTTTTCAGAGGGCTGGGGCCAACGTCCTGACTTTC. As protein: CASSFQRAGANVLTF.

This chain links TRBV7-8 with TRBJ2-1; no firm D call. The ends were cut back, 5 bases at V and 9 bases at J, with 26 bases in the middle. This CDR3 is 17 amino acids long. The germline CDR1 and CDR2 sequences are SGHVS and FQNEAQ. CDR3 sequence (DNA): TGTGCCAGCAGCCCTTTTTTTACGGGTGGGTATGGTGGTGAGCAGTTCTTC. Translation: CASSPFFTGGYGGEQFF.

The chain is built from TRBV29-1 and TRBJ2-3, with 9 bases fitting TRBD2. Germline CDR1 reads SQVTM; CDR2 reads ANQGSEA. V was clipped by 7 bases and J by 3 bases; unmatched bases: 8. The CDR3 contains 14 residues. CDR3 residues: CSAGVSGRTDTQYF. CDR3 sequence (DNA): TGCAGCGCAGGGGTTAGCGGGAGAACAGATACGCAGTATTTT.

The CDR3 protein is CASSRQGISGNTIYF. CDR3 DNA: TGTGCCAGCAGTAGACAGGGGATCTCTGGAAACACCATATATTTT. The J gene is TRBJ1-3, the V gene TRBV27; 8 nucleotides line up with TRBD1. V shed 5 bases, J shed 0 bases, and the junction held 3 bases outside the gene matches. Germline V gene data show CDR1 as MNHEY and CDR2 as SMNVEV (reference sequence). There are 15 residues in the CDR3.

V usage is TRBV3-1 (or the pseudogene TRBV3-2) and J usage is TRBJ1-3, with TRBD1 as a possible D gene (6 bases). CDR3 size: 18 residues. Trimming cost V 4 bases and J 0 bases, with 19 bases left between them. Per the germline V gene, CDR1 is LGHDT and CDR2 is YNNKEL (reference sequence). CDR3 nucleotide sequence: TGTGCCAGCAGCCCCCGCCTCGGGGGCACTCTCTCTGGAAACACCATATATTTT. Translating it yields CASSPRLGGTLSGNTIYF.

The rearrangement uses TRBV19 and TRBJ1-4; 9 bases agree with TRBD1. The CDR3 is 15 amino acids. V was pared by 2 bases and J by 5 bases, with 3 bases of the junction left unmatched. Germline CDR1 LNHDA, CDR2 SQIVND (reference sequence). The DNA for the CDR3 is TGTGCCAGTAGTATATGGGGGACAGGGAATGAAAAACTGTTTTTT. Translated, it gives CASSIWGTGNEKLFF.

The rearrangement uses TRBV9 and TRBJ1-5; D uncertain. Germline CDR1 reads SGDLS; CDR2 reads YYNGEE. The V and J ends lost 0 bases and 11 bases respectively, with 18 bases between them. This CDR3 spans 15 amino acids. This chain's CDR3 is CASSVDGQPGGSQHF. The CDR3 DNA follows: TGTGCCAGCAGCGTAGACGGTCAGCCCGGAGGGTCCCAGCATTTT. The full variable domain, its missing parts supplied by reference TRBV9 and TRBJ1-5, is DSGVTQTPKHLITATGQRVTLRCSPRSGDLSVYWYQQSLDQGLQFLIQYYNGEERAKGNILERFSAQQFPDLHSELNLSSLELGDSALYFCASSVDGQPGGSQHFGDGTRLSIL.

The rearrangement uses TRBV4-3 and TRBJ2-7, with 10 bases that match TRBD2. CDR1 is LGHNA, CDR2 YSLEER, per germline. Trimming cost V 1 base and J 4 bases; bases outside gene matches: 10. This CDR3 spans 17 amino acids. CDR3 nucleotide sequence: TGCGCCAGCAGCCAAGCCCTAAGCGGGAGGGCCACGTACGAGCAGTACTTC. It codes for CASSQALSGRATYEQYF.

In the case of this clone: At one boundary the junction diverges from the germline segment, which might be a read error. The chain couples TRBV7-7 to TRBJ1-4, with 9 bases matching TRBD1. CDR3 length: 17 amino acids. Looked up from germline, CDR1 is SSHAT and CDR2 is FNYEAQ (reference sequence). The CDR3 region has the DNA TGTGCTAGCAGCCCAAGGGACAGGGACGCAACTAATGAAAAACTGTTTTTT. As protein: CASSPRDRDATNEKLFF. Full variable domain (missing parts from reference TRBV7-7 and TRBJ1-4): GAGVSQSPRYKVTKRGQDVTLRCDPISSHATLYWYQQALGQGPEFLTYFNYEAQPDKSGLPSDRFSAERPEGSISTLTIQRTEQRDSAMYRCASSPRDRDATNEKLFFGSGTQLSVL.

The chain employs TRBV3-1 (or the pseudogene TRBV3-2) and TRBJ1-2; no firm D call. This CDR3 has 16 residues. With 0 bases removed from V and 0 bases from J, the gap between germline ends came to 11 bases. Per germline, CDR1 LGHDT and CDR2 YNNKEL (reference sequence). The CDR3 DNA is TGTGCCAGCAGCCAAGACGGTGTAGTGTCTAACTATGGCTACACCTTC. Its translation is CASSQDGVVSNYGYTF.

J is TRBJ2-3 and V is TRBV5-5; 8 positions match TRBD1. The germline V gene encodes CDR1 SGHKS and CDR2 YYEKEE (reference sequence). V trimming: 4 bases; J trimming: 4 bases; junction bases outside the gene matches: 2. This CDR3 spans 13 amino acids. DNA of the CDR3: TGTGCCAGCAGCACGACAGGGGCAGATACGCAGTATTTT. The encoded protein is CASSTTGADTQYF.

This clone showed up just once. V gene TRBV14 combines with J gene TRBJ2-5; TRBD1 aligns across 9 bases. V lost 6 bases and J lost 8; bases outside the gene matches: 7. The V gene's germline CDR1 is SGHDN and CDR2 FVKESK. This CDR3 spans 13 amino acids. The CDR3 DNA reads TGTGCCAGCAGATACCGGGACAGGGAAACCCAGTACTTC. Residues: CASRYRDRETQYF.

This clone was seen a few times. The gene calls are TRBV9 and TRBJ2-1; no clear D gene. Between the trimmed V and J ends, which lost 3 bases and 4 bases, there was a span of 11 bases. Germline CDR1 SGDLS, CDR2 YYNGEE. The CDR3 length is 14 residues. The CDR3 bases are TGTGCCAGCAGCGCAGCTGACACGTACAATGAGCAGTTCTTC. This encodes CASSAADTYNEQFF.

This rearrangement joins TRBV6-1 to TRBJ2-7, with TRBD2 matching over 10 bases. This CDR3 is 15 amino acids long. Germline loops: CDR1 MNHNS, CDR2 SASEGT. After removal of 2 bases from V and 0 bases from J, the junction contained 1 base not matched to a gene. As DNA, the CDR3 is TGTGCCAGCAGTGAACTAGCGGGGGACTCCTACGAGCAGTACTTC. This gives the protein CASSELAGDSYEQYF.

The chain joins TRBV6-1 to TRBJ2-7; tentative D call: TRBD2 (5 bases). CDR1 and CDR2 from the germline V gene are MNHNS and SASEGT. Trimming removed 7 bases at V and 6 bases at J, with 16 bases between. CDR3 length: 13 amino acids. DNA for the CDR3: TGTGCCAGCACCCCTGTGCCGGCGGGCGAGCAGTACTTC. The encoded protein is CASTPVPAGEQYF.

The chain is built from TRBV28 and TRBJ2-7; TRBD1 matches 9 bases. V shed 7 bases and J 2 bases; nucleotides not matched to a gene: 6. From germline, CDR1 is MDHEN and CDR2 SYDVKM. The length of the CDR3 is 14 residues. The CDR3 loop reads CASKRDRATYEQYF. Written as DNA, the CDR3 is TGTGCCAGCAAGAGGGACAGGGCCACCTACGAGCAGTACTTC.